One sample yielded the 15 T cell receptor beta chains listed below, sequenced in a study of brain T cells in children with intractable seizures. Repertoires were generated with immunoSEQ multiplex PCR, while TCRdb's copy carries only in-frame clones and drops some. The data show roughly 69,000 clones, with approximately 95% seen just once and approximately 0.38% held by the top ten. Here the sequenced sample was peripheral blood, taken at surgery. The receptors shown here come from a boy younger than two with focal cortical dysplasia and intractable seizures.

This chain joins TRBV7-9 and TRBJ2-1; 11 nucleotides align to TRBD2. The CDR3 length is 14 residues. J lost 7 bases, V lost 3 bases, and 2 bases had no gene match. CDR1 and CDR2 from the germline V gene are SEHNR and FQNEAQ (reference sequence). CDR3: CASSLGLAANEQFF. In DNA, the CDR3 is TGTGCCAGCAGCTTGGGACTAGCGGCTAATGAGCAGTTCTTC.

This chain connects TRBV5-4 to TRBJ1-1, with D unclear. This CDR3 has 16 residues. Germline V CDR1 and CDR2: SGHNT, YYREEE (reference sequence). V gave up 3 bases and J gave up 3 bases, with 18 bases separating them. CDR3 sequence reads: CASSSARLSPDTEAFF. CDR3 DNA: TGTGCCAGCAGCTCCGCCCGCTTATCCCCTGACACTGAAGCTTTCTTT.

V is TRBV7-8 and J is TRBJ1-1, with D perhaps TRBD1 (6 bases). Trimming stripped 5 bases from V and 6 bases from J, with 16 bases between. The germline CDR1 and CDR2 sequences are SGHVS and FQNEAQ. The CDR3 length is 14 residues. This chain's CDR3 is CASSPQQGGAEAFF. DNA for the CDR3: TGTGCCAGCAGCCCCCAACAGGGAGGAGCTGAAGCTTTCTTT.

The rearrangement uses TRBV7-9 and TRBJ1-1; weak D call: TRBD1 (6 bases). The germline V gene has CDR1 SEHNR and CDR2 FQNEAQ (reference sequence). The CDR3 has 14 amino acids. V lost 5 bases, J lost 6 bases, and 16 bases lay in between. The CDR3 sequence: CASSRSGGRAEAFF. DNA of the CDR3: TGTGCCAGCAGCCGGTCGGGGGGCAGGGCTGAAGCTTTCTTT.

The genes are TRBV27 and TRBJ2-3; D uncertain. Trimming cost V 5 bases and J 0 bases, with 12 bases left between them. Germline loops: CDR1 MNHEY, CDR2 SMNVEV (reference sequence). There are 15 residues in the CDR3. The CDR3 sequence is CASSTTVGSTDTQYF. CDR3 nucleotides: TGTGCCAGCAGTACAACCGTGGGAAGCACAGATACGCAGTATTTT.

This clone has a single count. The V gene is TRBV3-1 (or the pseudogene TRBV3-2), the J gene TRBJ2-7; D unresolved. Germline V CDR1 and CDR2: LGHDT, YNNKEL (reference sequence). Between the trimmed V and J ends, which lost 3 bases and 7 bases, there was a span of 7 bases. The CDR3 extends over 11 amino acids. CDR3 sequence: CASSHLREQYF. As DNA, the CDR3 is TGTGCCAGCAGCCACCTTAGGGAGCAGTACTTC.

The chain combines TRBV5-1 with TRBJ2-5; maybe TRBD2 (5 bases). This CDR3 region has 16 residues. Germline loops: CDR1 SGHRS, CDR2 YFSETQ. Trimming stripped 1 base from V and 2 bases from J, with 15 bases between. The CDR3 region is CASSLFLGEGQETQYF. The CDR3 nucleotides read TGCGCCAGCAGCTTGTTCTTAGGAGAGGGACAAGAGACCCAGTACTTC.

The chain recombines TRBV27 with TRBJ1-6; a possible D gene is TRBD1 (5 bases). Germline CDR1 and CDR2: MNHEY and SMNVEV (reference sequence). The CDR3 covers 14 residues. V was clipped by 2 bases and J by 3 bases, with 5 bases between them. CDR3 sequence reads: CASSLGGYNSPLHF. Here the CDR3 DNA reads TGTGCCAGCAGTTTAGGGGGCTATAATTCACCCCTCCACTTT.

The rearrangement links TRBV19 to TRBJ2-4; maybe TRBD2 (6 bases). This CDR3 has 15 amino acids. V gave up 3 bases and J gave up 1 base, with 10 bases separating them. The germline V gene encodes CDR1 LNHDA and CDR2 SQIVND (reference sequence). CDR3 residues: CASSIRGVAKNIQYF. The CDR3 DNA reads TGTGCCAGTAGTATCCGCGGGGTGGCCAAAAACATTCAGTACTTC. The variable domain in full, completed from reference TRBV19 and TRBJ2-4, reads DGGITQSPKYLFRKEGQNVTLSCEQNLNHDAMYWYRQDPGQGLRLIYYSQIVNDFQKGDIAEGYSVSREKKESFPLTVTSAQKNPTAFYLCASSIRGVAKNIQYFGAGTRLSVL.

The V call is TRBV5-4, the J call TRBJ2-3; 9 nucleotides match TRBD2. The trim removed 2 bases at V and 2 bases at J, leaving 6 bases unmatched. The CDR3 extends over 16 amino acids. Germline CDR1 and CDR2: SGHNT and YYREEE (reference sequence). The CDR3 sequence is CASSLMIAGVTDTQYF. The CDR3 DNA reads TGTGCCAGCAGCTTAATGATAGCGGGAGTCACAGATACGCAGTATTTT. The whole variable domain, remainder taken from reference TRBV5-4 and TRBJ2-3, is ETGVTQSPTHLIKTRGQQVTLRCSSQSGHNTVSWYQQALGQGPQFIFQYYREEENGRGNFPPRFSGLQFPNYSSELNVNALELDDSALYLCASSLMIAGVTDTQYFGPGTRLTVL.

The V gene is TRBV7-2, the J gene TRBJ2-3; a weak D match, TRBD2 (6 bases). Germline CDR1 SGHTA, CDR2 FQGNSA. This CDR3 has 15 residues. Trimming removed 5 bases from V and 4 bases from J, with 16 bases in between. CDR3 protein: CASSLGSTGADTQYF. The CDR3 nucleotides read TGTGCCAGCAGCCTCGGGTCCACGGGAGCAGATACGCAGTATTTT.

This clone was observed a single time. The CDR3 sequence is CASSQGRGGGGDTQYF. The CDR3 DNA sequence: TGCGCCAGCAGCCAAGGTAGAGGCGGGGGCGGAGATACGCAGTATTTT. V usage is TRBV4-1 and J usage is TRBJ2-3; D possibly corresponds to TRBD2 (7 bases). The V and J ends lost 1 base and 5 bases respectively, with 16 bases between them. From germline, CDR1 is MGHRA and CDR2 YSYEKL. This CDR3 has 16 residues.

The rearrangement links TRBV4-1 to TRBJ2-7; D not resolved. Germline CDR1 reads MGHRA; CDR2 reads YSYEKL. The length of the CDR3 is 14 residues. Trimming removed 4 bases from V and 2 bases from J, with 12 bases in between. For the CDR3, the DNA is TGCGCCAGCAGCCCCTTGTCCGGCGCCTACGAGCAGTACTTC. It translates to CASSPLSGAYEQYF.

V and J are TRBV19 and TRBJ2-7, with D perhaps matching TRBD2 (5 bases). CDR1 is LNHDA and CDR2 is SQIVND in the germline V gene (reference sequence). Trimming took off 7 bases at V and 0 bases at J, with 16 bases between the two ends. CDR3 length: 15 amino acids. DNA for the CDR3: TGTGCCAGTACCATGAGGGCGGATAGCTCCTACGAGCAGTACTTC. This codes for CASTMRADSSYEQYF.

The CDR3 DNA reads TGTGCCAGCAGCCTGCGGGGGGAAGCCTACGAGCAGTACTTC. Amino acid sequence: CASSLRGEAYEQYF. The V and J genes are TRBV5-4 and TRBJ2-7, with 8 bases matching TRBD2. The CDR3 contains 14 residues. The trim removed 4 bases at V and 2 bases at J, leaving 5 bases unmatched. Germline lookup yields CDR1 SGHNT and CDR2 YYREEE (reference sequence).